This T cell receptor beta chain was sequenced during a study of blood T cell repertoires in COVID-19. The CDR3 spans 13 residues. Looked up from germline, CDR1 is MNHNY and CDR2 is SVGAGI (reference sequence). Deletions cut 6 bases from V and 0 bases from J, with 3 bases between. The assay was immunoSEQ multiplex PCR, and TCRdb's table has in-frame clones only and misses some. The sample has hundreds of thousands of clones; roughly 86% are singletons. The chain combines TRBV6-6 with TRBJ2-6; D gene ambiguous. The sequence came from a man aged 70-80 years with acute or convalescent COVID-19. The sequenced material came from peripheral blood. CDR3 residues: CASSSSGANVLTF. CDR3 DNA: TGTGCCAGCAGCAGCTCTGGGGCCAACGTCCTGACTTTC.